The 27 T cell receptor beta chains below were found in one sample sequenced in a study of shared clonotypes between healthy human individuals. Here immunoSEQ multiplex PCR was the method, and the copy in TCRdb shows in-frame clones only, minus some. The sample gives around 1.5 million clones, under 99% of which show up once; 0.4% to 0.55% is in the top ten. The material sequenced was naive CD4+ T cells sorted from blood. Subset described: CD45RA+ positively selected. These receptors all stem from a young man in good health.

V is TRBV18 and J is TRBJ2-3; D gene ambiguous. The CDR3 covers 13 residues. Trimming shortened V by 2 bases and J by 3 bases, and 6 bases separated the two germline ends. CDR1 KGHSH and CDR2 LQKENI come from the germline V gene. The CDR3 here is CASSPIRTDTQYF. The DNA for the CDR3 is TGTGCCAGCTCACCAATTAGAACAGATACGCAGTATTTT.

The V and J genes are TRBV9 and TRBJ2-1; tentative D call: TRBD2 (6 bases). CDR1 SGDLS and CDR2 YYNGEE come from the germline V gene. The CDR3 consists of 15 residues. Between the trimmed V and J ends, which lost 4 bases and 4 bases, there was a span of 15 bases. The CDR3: CASSTDRGGYNEQFF. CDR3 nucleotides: TGTGCCAGCAGCACAGACCGGGGAGGTTACAATGAGCAGTTCTTC. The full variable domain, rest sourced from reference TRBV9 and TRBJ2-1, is DSGVTQTPKHLITATGQRVTLRCSPRSGDLSVYWYQQSLDQGLQFLIQYYNGEERAKGNILERFSAQQFPDLHSELNLSSLELGDSALYFCASSTDRGGYNEQFFGPGTRLTVL.

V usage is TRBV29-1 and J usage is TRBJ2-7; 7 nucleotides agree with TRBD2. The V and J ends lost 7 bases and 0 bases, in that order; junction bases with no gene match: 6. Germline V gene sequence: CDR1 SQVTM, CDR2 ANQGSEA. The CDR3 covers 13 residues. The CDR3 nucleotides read TGCAGCGCCCGGGACTACTTCTCCTACGAGCAGTACTTC. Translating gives CSARDYFSYEQYF.

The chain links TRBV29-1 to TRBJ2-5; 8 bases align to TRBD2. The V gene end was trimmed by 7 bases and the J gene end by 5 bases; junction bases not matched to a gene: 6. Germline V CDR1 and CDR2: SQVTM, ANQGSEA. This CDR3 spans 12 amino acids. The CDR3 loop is CSAGAGGETQYF. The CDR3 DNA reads TGCAGCGCTGGGGCGGGGGGCGAGACCCAGTACTTC.

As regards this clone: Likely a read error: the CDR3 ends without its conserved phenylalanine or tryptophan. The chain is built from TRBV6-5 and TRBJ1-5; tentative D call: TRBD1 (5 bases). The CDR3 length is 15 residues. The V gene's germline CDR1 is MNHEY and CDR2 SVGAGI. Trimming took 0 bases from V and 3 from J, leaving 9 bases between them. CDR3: CASSYSKGVNQPQHL. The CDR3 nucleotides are TGTGCCAGCAGTTACTCGAAAGGGGTCAATCAGCCCCAGCATTTA.

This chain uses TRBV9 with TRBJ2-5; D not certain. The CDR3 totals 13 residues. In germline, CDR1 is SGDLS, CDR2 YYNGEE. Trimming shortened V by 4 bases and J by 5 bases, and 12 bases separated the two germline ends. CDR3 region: CASSFSPRETQYF. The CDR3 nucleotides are TGTGCCAGCAGCTTCTCCCCCCGGGAGACCCAGTACTTC.

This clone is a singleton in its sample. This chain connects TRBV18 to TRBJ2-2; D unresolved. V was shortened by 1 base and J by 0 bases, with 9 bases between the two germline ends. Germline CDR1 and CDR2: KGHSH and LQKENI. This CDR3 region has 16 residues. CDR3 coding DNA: TGTGCCAGCTCACCACGCGGACGGACGAACACCGGGGAGCTGTTTTTT. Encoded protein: CASSPRGRTNTGELFF.

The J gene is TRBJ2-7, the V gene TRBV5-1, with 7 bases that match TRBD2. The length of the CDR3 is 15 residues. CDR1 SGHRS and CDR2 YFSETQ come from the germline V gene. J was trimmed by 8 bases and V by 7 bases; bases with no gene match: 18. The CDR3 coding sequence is TGCGCCAGCGGGGGGGAAAGCTCCTCCTACGTGAAGCAGTACTTC. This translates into CASGGESSSYVKQYF.

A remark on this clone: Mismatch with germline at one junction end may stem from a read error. The CDR3 bases are TGTGCCACCAGCGGAGACAGGGGGATTGGGACAGATACGCAGTATTTT. Protein product: CATSGDRGIGTDTQYF. V is TRBV15 and J is TRBJ2-3, with 9 nucleotides matching TRBD1. The CDR3 totals 16 residues. CDR1 LNHNV and CDR2 YYDKDF come from the germline V gene (reference sequence).

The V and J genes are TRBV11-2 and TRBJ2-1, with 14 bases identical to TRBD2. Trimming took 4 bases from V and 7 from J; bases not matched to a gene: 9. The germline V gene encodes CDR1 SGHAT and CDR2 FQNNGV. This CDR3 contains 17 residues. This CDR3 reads CASSSPTSGRANNEQFF. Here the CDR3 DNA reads TGTGCCAGCAGCTCCCCGACTAGCGGGAGGGCGAATAATGAGCAGTTCTTC.

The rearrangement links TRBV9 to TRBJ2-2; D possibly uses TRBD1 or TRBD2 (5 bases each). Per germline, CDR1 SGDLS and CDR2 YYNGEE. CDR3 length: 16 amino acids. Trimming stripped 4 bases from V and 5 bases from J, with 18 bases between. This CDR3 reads CASSIGQGRWTGELFF. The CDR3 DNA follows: TGTGCCAGCAGCATTGGGCAGGGACGGTGGACCGGGGAGCTGTTTTTT.

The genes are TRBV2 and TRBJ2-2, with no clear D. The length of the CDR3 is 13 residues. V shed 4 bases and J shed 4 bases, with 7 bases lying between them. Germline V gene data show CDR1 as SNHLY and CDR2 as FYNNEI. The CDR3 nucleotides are TGTGCCAGCAGTGGGTTGGCCACCGGGGAGCTGTTTTTT. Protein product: CASSGLATGELFF.

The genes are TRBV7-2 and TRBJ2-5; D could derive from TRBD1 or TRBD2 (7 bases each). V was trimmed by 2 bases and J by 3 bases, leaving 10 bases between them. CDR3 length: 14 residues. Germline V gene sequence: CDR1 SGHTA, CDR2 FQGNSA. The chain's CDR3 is CASSLSGTEETQYF. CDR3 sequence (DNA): TGTGCCAGCAGCTTAAGCGGGACAGAAGAGACCCAGTACTTC. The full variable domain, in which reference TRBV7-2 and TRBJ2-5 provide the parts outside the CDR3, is GAGVSQSPSNKVTEKGKDVELRCDPISGHTALYWYRQSLGQGLEFLIYFQGNSAPDKSGLPSDRFSAERTGGSVSTLTIQRTQQEDSAVYLCASSLSGTEETQYFGPGTRLLVL.

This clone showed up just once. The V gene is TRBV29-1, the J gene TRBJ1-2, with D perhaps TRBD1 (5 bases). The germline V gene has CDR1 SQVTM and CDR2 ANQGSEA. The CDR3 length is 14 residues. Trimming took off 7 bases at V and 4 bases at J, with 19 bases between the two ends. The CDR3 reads CSADPLGGVYGYTF. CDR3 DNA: TGCAGCGCCGATCCCCTGGGGGGGGTCTATGGCTACACCTTC.

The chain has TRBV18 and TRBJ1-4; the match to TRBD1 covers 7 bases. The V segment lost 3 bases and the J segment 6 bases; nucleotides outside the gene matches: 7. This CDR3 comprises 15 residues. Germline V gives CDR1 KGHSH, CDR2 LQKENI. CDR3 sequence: CASSPRQGADEKLFF. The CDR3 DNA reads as TGTGCCAGCTCACCCCGACAGGGCGCGGATGAAAAACTGTTTTTT.

The DNA of the CDR3 is TGCGCCAGCAGCTTACTCCAGGGTGGGTACGAGCAGTACTTC. It encodes CASSLLQGGYEQYF. The J gene is TRBJ2-7, the V gene TRBV5-1, with D possibly matching TRBD1 (5 bases). The CDR3 runs to 14 residues. Trimming shortened V by 2 bases and J by 4 bases, and 13 bases separated the two germline ends. Germline V gene sequence: CDR1 SGHRS, CDR2 YFSETQ. Combining the CDR3 with reference TRBV5-1 and TRBJ2-7 gives the whole variable domain KAGVTQTPRYLIKTRGQQVTLSCSPISGHRSVSWYQQTPGQGLQFLFEYFSETQRNKGNFPGRFSGRQFSNSRSEMNVSTLELGDSALYLCASSLLQGGYEQYFGPGTRLTVT.

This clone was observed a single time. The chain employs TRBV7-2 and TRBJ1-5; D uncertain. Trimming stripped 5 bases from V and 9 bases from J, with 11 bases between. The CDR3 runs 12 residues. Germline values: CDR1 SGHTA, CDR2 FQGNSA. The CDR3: CASSAHRGPQHF. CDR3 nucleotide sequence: TGTGCCAGCAGCGCCCACAGAGGGCCCCAGCATTTT. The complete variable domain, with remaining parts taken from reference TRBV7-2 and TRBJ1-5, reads GAGVSQSPSNKVTEKGKDVELRCDPISGHTALYWYRQSLGQGLEFLIYFQGNSAPDKSGLPSDRFSAERTGGSVSTLTIQRTQQEDSAVYLCASSAHRGPQHFGDGTRLSIL.

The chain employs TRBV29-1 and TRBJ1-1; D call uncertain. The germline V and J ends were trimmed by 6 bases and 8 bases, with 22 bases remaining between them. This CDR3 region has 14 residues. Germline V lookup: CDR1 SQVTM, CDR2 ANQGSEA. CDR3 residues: CSVSGLFSGREAFF. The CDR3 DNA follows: TGCAGCGTCAGTGGTCTCTTTTCCGGGAGAGAAGCTTTCTTT. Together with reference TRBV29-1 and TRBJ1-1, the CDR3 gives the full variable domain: SAVISQKPSRDICQRGTSLTIQCQVDSQVTMMFWYRQQPGQSLTLIATANQGSEATYESGFVIDKFPISRPNLTFSTLTVSNMSPEDSSIYLCSVSGLFSGREAFFGQGTRLTVV.

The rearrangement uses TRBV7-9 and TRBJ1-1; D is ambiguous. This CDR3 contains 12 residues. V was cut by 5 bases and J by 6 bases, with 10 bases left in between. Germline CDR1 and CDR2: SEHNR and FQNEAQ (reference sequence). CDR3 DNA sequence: TGTGCCAGCAGCCCACTAGACCCTGAAGCTTTCTTT. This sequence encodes CASSPLDPEAFF.

The CDR3 reads CASSYSTNYGYTF. The CDR3, as DNA: TGTGCCAGCAGTTATAGTACTAACTATGGCTACACCTTC. J is TRBJ1-2 and V is TRBV6-5; D not certain. Germline CDR1 MNHEY, CDR2 SVGAGI. The V gene lost 3 bases and the J gene lost 0 bases, with 5 bases spanning the gap. The CDR3 runs 13 residues.

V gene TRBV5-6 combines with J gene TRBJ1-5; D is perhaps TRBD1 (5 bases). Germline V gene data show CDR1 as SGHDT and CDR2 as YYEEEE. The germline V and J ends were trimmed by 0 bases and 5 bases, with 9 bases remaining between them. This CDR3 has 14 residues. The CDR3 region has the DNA TGTGCCAGCAGCTTGGAAGGGGTCGATCAGCCCCAGCATTTT. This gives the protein CASSLEGVDQPQHF.

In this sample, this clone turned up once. The CDR3 loop is CSVRRTPVSYEQYF. The CDR3 DNA reads as TGCAGCGTTAGGAGGACGCCGGTCTCCTACGAGCAGTACTTC. V and J are TRBV29-1 and TRBJ2-7, with a weak D call TRBD2 (5 bases). The germline V gene has CDR1 SQVTM and CDR2 ANQGSEA. This CDR3 contains 14 residues. The V and J ends lost 5 bases and 0 bases respectively, with 14 bases between them.

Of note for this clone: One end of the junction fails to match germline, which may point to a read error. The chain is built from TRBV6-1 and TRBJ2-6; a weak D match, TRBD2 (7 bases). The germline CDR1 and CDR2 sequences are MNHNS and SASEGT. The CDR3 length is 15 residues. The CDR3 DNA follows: TGTGCCAGCACAACCCGTCCTCGAGGGGGAGGGCGCCCGTCATTC. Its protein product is CASTTRPRGGGRPSF.

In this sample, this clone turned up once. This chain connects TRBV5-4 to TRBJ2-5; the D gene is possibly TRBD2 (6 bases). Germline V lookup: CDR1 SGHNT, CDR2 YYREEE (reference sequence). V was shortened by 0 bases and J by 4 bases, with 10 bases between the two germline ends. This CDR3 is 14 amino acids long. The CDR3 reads CASSLGGDGETQYF. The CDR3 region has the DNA TGTGCCAGCAGCTTGGGCGGGGATGGAGAGACCCAGTACTTC.

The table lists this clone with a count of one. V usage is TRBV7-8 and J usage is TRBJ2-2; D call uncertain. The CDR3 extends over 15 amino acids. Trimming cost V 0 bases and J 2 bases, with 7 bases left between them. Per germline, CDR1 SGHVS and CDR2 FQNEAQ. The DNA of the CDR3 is TGTGCCAGCAGCTTAGCGCAGCCAAACACCGGGGAGCTGTTTTTT. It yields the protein CASSLAQPNTGELFF.

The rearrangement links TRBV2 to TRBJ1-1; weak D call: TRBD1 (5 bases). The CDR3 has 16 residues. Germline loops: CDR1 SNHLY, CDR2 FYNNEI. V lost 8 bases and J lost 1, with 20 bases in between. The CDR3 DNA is TGTGCCAGCGGTCCCGGGGGACGACTACCGAACACTGAAGCTTTCTTT. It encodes CASGPGGRLPNTEAFF.

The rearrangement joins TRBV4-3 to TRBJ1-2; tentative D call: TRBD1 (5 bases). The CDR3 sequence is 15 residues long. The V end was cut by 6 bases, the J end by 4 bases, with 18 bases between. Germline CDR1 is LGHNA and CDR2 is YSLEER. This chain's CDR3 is CASSPSFQGIYGYTF. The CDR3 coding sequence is TGCGCCAGCAGTCCTTCGTTCCAGGGAATCTATGGCTACACCTTC.